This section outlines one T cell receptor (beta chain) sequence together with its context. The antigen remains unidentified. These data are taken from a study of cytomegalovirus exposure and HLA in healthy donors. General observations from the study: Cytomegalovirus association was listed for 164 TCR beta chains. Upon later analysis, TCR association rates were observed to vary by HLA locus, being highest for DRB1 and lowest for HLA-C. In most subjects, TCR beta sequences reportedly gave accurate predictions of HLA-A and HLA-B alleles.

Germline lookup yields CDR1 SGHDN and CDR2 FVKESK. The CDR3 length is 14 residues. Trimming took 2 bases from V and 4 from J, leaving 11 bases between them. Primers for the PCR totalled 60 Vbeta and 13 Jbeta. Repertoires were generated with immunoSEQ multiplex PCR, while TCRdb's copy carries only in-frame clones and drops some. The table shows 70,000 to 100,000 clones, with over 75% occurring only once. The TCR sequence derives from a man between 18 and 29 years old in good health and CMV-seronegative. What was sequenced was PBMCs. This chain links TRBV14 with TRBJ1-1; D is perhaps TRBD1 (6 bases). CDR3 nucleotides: TGTGCCAGCAGCCAAAACACAGGGAGCACTGAAGCTTTCTTT. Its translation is CASSQNTGSTEAFF.